A selection of T cell receptor beta chains follows, all from one sample in a study of T-cell memory formation after mild COVID-19. MiXCR, applied by TCRdb to the 5' RACE reads, yields one record per CDR3 protein. The repertoire includes around 510,000 distinct CDR3 sequences, about 20% of them detected once, and under 8.5% sits in the top ten. Material for sequencing was PBMCs or a T cell subset sorted from them (not recorded which). The origin of the receptors is an adult woman who had mild COVID-19 (a few samples of this study predate the infection). Cell type and time point are not known. Each CDR3 is given with its conserved first and last residue. Each record gives: V gene, D gene, clone size, J gene, CDR3 DNA, CDR3 protein. A D gene is named only where the DNA matches it firmly. Size is stated for part of the rows, as once, few or many counts, or as a class when the clone is expanded.

>TRBV29-1|-|few|TRBJ2-7
TGCAGCGTTGATGAAGGTCCCCACGAGCAGTACTTC
CSVDEGPHEQYF
>TRBV6-5|-|few|TRBJ1-6
TGTGCCAGCAGTTATGGACAGTATAATTCACCCCTCCACTTT
CASSYGQYNSPLHF
>TRBV18|-|-|TRBJ2-2
TGTGCCAGCTCACCCGGGACTGCCGGCACCGGGGAGCTGTTTTTT
CASSPGTAGTGELFF
>TRBV5-6|-|few|TRBJ1-5
TGTGCCAGCAGCTTGTACGAGGGCCCGAGCAATCAGCCCCAGCATTTT
CASSLYEGPSNQPQHF
>TRBV11-2|TRBD2|few|TRBJ2-1
TGTGCCAGCAGCCCACCATTCTATGAGCGGGGGGGCTACAATGAGCAGTTCTTC
CASSPPFYERGGYNEQFF
>TRBV5-1|TRBD2|few|TRBJ2-7
TGCGCCAGCAGCCCCAGGACTAGCGGGAGTAACTCCTACGAGCAGTACTTC
CASSPRTSGSNSYEQYF
>TRBV7-2|-|few|TRBJ1-3
TGTGCCAGCAGCTCCCAGGCGACCGGGGTTGACACCATATATTTT
CASSSQATGVDTIYF
>TRBV6-5|-|-|TRBJ2-6
TGTGCCAGCAGTTCGATGCACTCTGGGGCCAACGTCCTGACTTTC
CASSSMHSGANVLTF
>TRBV7-8|-|-|TRBJ2-3
TGTGCCAGCAGTTACTTAGCAGGTGGGGGGGCTAGAGATACGCAGTATTTT
CASSYLAGGGARDTQYF
>TRBV11-2|TRBD1|-|TRBJ1-2
TGTGCCAGCAGCTTAGACCCGGGACAGGGGGATGGCTACACCTTC
CASSLDPGQGDGYTF
>TRBV19|-|-|TRBJ1-5
TGTGCCAGTAGTCCCCGCGTTTGGTACGGCAATCAGCCCCAGCATTTT
CASSPRVWYGNQPQHF
>TRBV5-5|TRBD1|few|TRBJ2-5
TGTGCCAGCAGCCGAAGTACAGGGGTACCCCAAGAGACCCAGTACTTC
CASSRSTGVPQETQYF
>TRBV4-2|-|few|TRBJ2-5
TGTGCCAGCAGCCAAACGGACACTCAAGAGACCCAGTACTTC
CASSQTDTQETQYF
>TRBV12-3/TRBV12-4|TRBD2|few|TRBJ2-5
TGTGCCAGCAGCTTTAGCGGGAGCCAAGAGACCCAGTACTTC
CASSFSGSQETQYF
>TRBV5-1|TRBD1|few|TRBJ1-2
TGCGCCAGCAGCGCGCCCGACAGGGGGTATGGCTACACCTTC
CASSAPDRGYGYTF
>TRBV20-1|TRBD2|few|TRBJ2-1
TGCAGTGCTAGAGATCAATCCCGGGACTACCTACCGGGTGAGCAGTTCTTC
CSARDQSRDYLPGEQFF
>TRBV9|-|-|TRBJ2-2
TGTGCCAGCAGCGTAGAGGGACAACTTAACACCGGGGAGCTGTTTTTT
CASSVEGQLNTGELFF
>TRBV4-3|-|few|TRBJ1-2
TGCGCCAGCAGCCAAGAAAGGTTGAGAGGGGTCAGCGTCTATGGCTACACCTTC
CASSQERLRGVSVYGYTF